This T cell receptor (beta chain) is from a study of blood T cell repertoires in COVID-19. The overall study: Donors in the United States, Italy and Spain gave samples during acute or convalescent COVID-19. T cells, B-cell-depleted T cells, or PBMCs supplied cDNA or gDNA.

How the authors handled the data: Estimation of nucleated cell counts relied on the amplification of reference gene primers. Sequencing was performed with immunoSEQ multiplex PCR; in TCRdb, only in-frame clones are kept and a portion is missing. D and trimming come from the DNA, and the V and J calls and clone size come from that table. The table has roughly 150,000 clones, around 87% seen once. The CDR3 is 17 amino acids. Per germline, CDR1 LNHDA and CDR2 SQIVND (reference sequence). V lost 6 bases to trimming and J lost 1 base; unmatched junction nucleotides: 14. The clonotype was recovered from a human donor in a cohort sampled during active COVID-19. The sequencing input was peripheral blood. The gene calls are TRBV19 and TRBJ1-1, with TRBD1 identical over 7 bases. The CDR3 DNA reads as TGTGCCAGTAGGCGGACAGGCTTCCTACTTGAGAACACTGAAGCTTTCTTT. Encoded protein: CASRRTGFLLENTEAFF.